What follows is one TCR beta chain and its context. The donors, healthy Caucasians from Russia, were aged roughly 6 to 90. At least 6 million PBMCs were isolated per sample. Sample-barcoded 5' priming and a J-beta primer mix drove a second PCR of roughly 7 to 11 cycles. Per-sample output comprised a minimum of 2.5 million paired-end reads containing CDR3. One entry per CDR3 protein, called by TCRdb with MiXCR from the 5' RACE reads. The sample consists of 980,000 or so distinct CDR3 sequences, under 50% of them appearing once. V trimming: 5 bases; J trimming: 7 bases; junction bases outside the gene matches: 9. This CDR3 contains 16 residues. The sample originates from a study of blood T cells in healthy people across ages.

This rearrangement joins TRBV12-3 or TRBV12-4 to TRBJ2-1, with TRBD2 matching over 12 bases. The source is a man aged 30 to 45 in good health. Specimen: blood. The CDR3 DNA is TGTGCCAGCAGTCCCGGGACTAGCGGGTCACTTAATGAGCAGTTCTTC. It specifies CASSPGTSGSLNEQFF.